Below, one TCR beta chain is given with its context. Antigen unknown. The data stem from a study of T-cell memory formation after mild COVID-19. TCRdb analysed the 5' RACE reads with MiXCR anew, one entry per CDR3 protein. This sample carries a few hundred thousand distinct CDR3 sequences, 20% to 25% of them seen once, and the ten largest clones take 21%. Study conclusions and caveats: Contracting clones from day 15 to 85 showed balanced CD4/CD8; later expanders favored CD4+. Some clones that responded turned up in pre-infection memory, which suggests that cross-reactive memory joined in.

CDR1 and CDR2 from the germline V gene are SGHTA and FQGNSA. The CDR3 runs 15 residues. The V gene end was trimmed by 5 bases and the J gene end by 9 bases; junction bases not matched to a gene: 8. The sequenced sample consisted of PBMCs or a T cell subset sorted from them (not recorded which). The J gene is TRBJ2-1, the V gene TRBV7-2; 12 positions agree with TRBD2. This TCR derives from a man aged 18-30 years who had mild COVID-19 (a few samples of this study predate the infection). Cell type and time point are not known. CDR3 region: CASSPASGGGIEQFF. CDR3 sequence (DNA): TGTGCCAGCAGCCCTGCTAGCGGGGGGGGCATTGAGCAGTTCTTC.